The rows below give T cell receptor beta chains drawn from one sample of a study of blood T cells in healthy people across ages. TCRdb recomputed calls from the 5' RACE reads with MiXCR, one row per CDR3 protein. This sample carries about 620,000 distinct CDR3 sequences, 20% to 25% of them seen once, and the ten largest clones take 3.6%. Sequenced: blood. The receptors were sampled from a man in his 70s in good health. CDR3s include the opening cysteine and the closing phenylalanine or tryptophan. D genes are given only for firm matches. Clone size is not always given. Where it is, it says once, few, many or a class for expanded clones.

j_call v_call d_call clone_size cdr3_aa cdr3_nt
TRBJ2-1 TRBV7-2 TRBD2 NA CASSPWEGSYNEQFF TGTGCCAGCAGCCCCTGGGAGGGCAGCTACAATGAGCAGTTCTTC
TRBJ2-1 TRBV12-3/TRBV12-4 TRBD2 few CASREAGGGNEQFF TGTGCCAGCAGAGAAGCGGGAGGGGGGAATGAGCAGTTCTTC
TRBJ1-1 TRBV18 NA NA CASSPNPKPEAFF TGTGCCAGCTCACCAAATCCCAAACCTGAAGCTTTCTTT
TRBJ2-5 TRBV2 NA NA CASNQALLGETQYF TGTGCCAGCAATCAGGCGCTTTTGGGAGAGACCCAGTACTTC
TRBJ2-3 TRBV28 NA few CASSLGVLASTDTQYF TGTGCCAGCAGTTTGGGGGTTCTTGCTAGCACAGATACGCAGTATTTT
TRBJ2-1 TRBV6-1 NA NA CASSLDFEQFF TGTGCCAGCAGCCTGGACTTTGAGCAGTTCTTC
TRBJ1-4 TRBV9 TRBD1 NA CASSGGQGANEKLFF TGTGCCAGCAGCGGGGGACAGGGGGCAAATGAAAAACTGTTTTTT
TRBJ2-5 TRBV2 NA NA CASIRDGETQYF TGTGCCAGCATCCGGGATGGAGAGACCCAGTACTTC
TRBJ2-7 TRBV2 NA NA CASTLSYGQYF TGTGCCAGCACTCTTTCCTACGGGCAGTACTTC
TRBJ2-4 TRBV29-1 NA once CSGGTKNIQYF TGCAGCGGCGGTACCAAAAACATTCAGTACTTC
TRBJ1-2 TRBV27 NA NA CASSLEQGSGYTF TGTGCCAGCAGTTTAGAGCAGGGGTCTGGCTACACCTTC
TRBJ2-5 TRBV7-2 TRBD1 many CASSRTGSETQYF TGTGCCAGCAGCCGGACAGGTTCAGAGACCCAGTACTTC
TRBJ2-7 TRBV20-1 TRBD2 NA CSARDLAGVFYEQYF TGCAGTGCTAGAGATCTAGCGGGAGTATTCTACGAGCAGTACTTC
TRBJ1-6 TRBV2 TRBD1 few CASAVDRVNSPLHF TGTGCCAGCGCCGTCGACAGGGTTAATTCACCCCTCCACTTT
TRBJ1-1 TRBV20-1 TRBD1 NA CSATISGGRAFF TGCAGTGCTACCATCTCAGGGGGAAGAGCTTTCTTT
TRBJ1-6 TRBV20-1 NA few CSASSGGSSYNSPLHF TGCAGTGCTAGTAGTGGGGGTAGCTCCTATAATTCACCCCTCCACTTT
TRBJ2-1 TRBV7-9 NA NA CASRLDGGGYNEQFF TGTGCCAGCAGGTTGGACGGCGGAGGATACAATGAGCAGTTCTTC
TRBJ2-7 TRBV21-1 NA NA CASSNRRGKGYEQYF TGTGCCAGCAGCAACCGGAGGGGAAAGGGGTACGAGCAGTACTTC
TRBJ2-5 TRBV4-1 NA NA CASSQVQRQETQYF TGCGCCAGCAGCCAAGTGCAGCGGCAAGAGACCCAGTACTTC
TRBJ1-1 TRBV6-5 TRBD1 NA CASSLARQGGANTEAFF TGTGCCAGCAGTTTAGCGAGACAGGGAGGGGCGAACACTGAAGCTTTCTTT